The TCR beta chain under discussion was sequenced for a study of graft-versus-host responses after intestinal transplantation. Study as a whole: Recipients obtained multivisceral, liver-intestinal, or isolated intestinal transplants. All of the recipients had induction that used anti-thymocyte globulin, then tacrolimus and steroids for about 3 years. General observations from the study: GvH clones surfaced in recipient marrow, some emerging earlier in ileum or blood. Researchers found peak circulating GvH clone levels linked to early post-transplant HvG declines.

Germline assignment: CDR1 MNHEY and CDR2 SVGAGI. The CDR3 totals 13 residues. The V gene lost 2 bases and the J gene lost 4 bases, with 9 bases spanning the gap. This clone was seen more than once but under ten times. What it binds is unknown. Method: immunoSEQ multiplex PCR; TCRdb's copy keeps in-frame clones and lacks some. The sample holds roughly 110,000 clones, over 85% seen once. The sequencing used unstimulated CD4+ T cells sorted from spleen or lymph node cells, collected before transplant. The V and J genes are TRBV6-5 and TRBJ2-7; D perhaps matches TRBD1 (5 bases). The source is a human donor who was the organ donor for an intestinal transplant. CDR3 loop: CASSYGPGYEQYF. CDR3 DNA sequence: TGTGCCAGCAGTTACGGGCCAGGGTACGAGCAGTACTTC.